These T cell receptor beta chains were read from a single sample in a study of blood T cell repertoires in COVID-19. Assay: immunoSEQ multiplex PCR; the TCRdb copy retains only in-frame clones and omits some. The sample has some 64,000 clones, 65% to 85% seen once; the top ten hold 51%. The source material was PBMCs or T cells enriched from blood (not recorded which). Every receptor here comes from a woman in her fifties or sixties who had been exposed to COVID-19. CDR3s include the opening cysteine and the closing phenylalanine or tryptophan. A D gene is named only where the DNA matches it firmly. The size entry is marked missing in some rows and otherwise reads once, few, many or a size class.

TRBV5-1	TRBJ2-3	.	once	TGCGCCAGCAGCTTGGCGGTTTCGGGGGATACGCAGTATTTT	CASSLAVSGDTQYF
TRBV11-2	TRBJ2-4	TRBD2	.	TGTGCCAGCAGCTTAGTACCAGGGAGGGAAAACATTCAGTACTTC	CASSLVPGRENIQYF
TRBV9	TRBJ2-1	TRBD2	few	TGTGCCAGCAGCGTAGGACGGGAGGGCTGGTATGAGCAGTTCTTC	CASSVGREGWYEQFF
TRBV5-1	TRBJ2-1	TRBD2	.	TGCGCCAGCAGCCACGGGACTAGCGGGGGATCCTACAATGAGCAGTTCTTC	CASSHGTSGGSYNEQFF
TRBV5-1	TRBJ1-6	TRBD1	.	TGCGCCAGCAGCTCGGGGACAGGGGGTTCACCCCTCCACTTT	CASSSGTGGSPLHF
TRBV15	TRBJ2-5	TRBD2	once	TGTGCCACCAGCGTGCGTGGCGGGGGGGAGACCCAGTACTTC	CATSVRGGGETQYF
TRBV7-2	TRBJ1-2	.	.	TGTGCCAGCAGCTTAGATTCGCAGGGTGGCGGCTACACCTTC	CASSLDSQGGGYTF
TRBV28	TRBJ2-1	TRBD2	.	TGTGCCAGTCGAGGACTAGCGGGAACTTACAATGAGCAGTTCTTC	CASRGLAGTYNEQFF
TRBV6-5	TRBJ2-2	TRBD2	.	TGTGCCAGCAAGGGAGGGACCAACACCGGGGAGCTGTTTTTT	CASKGGTNTGELFF
TRBV5-3	TRBJ1-5	.	once	TGTGCCAGGTTAGGGGATCAGCCCCAGCATTTT	CARLGDQPQHF
TRBV28	TRBJ2-2	.	.	TGTGCCAGCAGTTTATACAGGACCGGGGAGCTGTTTTTT	CASSLYRTGELFF
TRBV19	TRBJ2-2	TRBD2	.	TGTGCCAGTAGACGACTAGCGGGAGGAGTTGGGACCGGGGAGCTGTTTTTT	CASRRLAGGVGTGELFF
TRBV28	TRBJ2-2	TRBD1	few	TGTGCCATTGCCTCGGGACAGCCCGGGGAGCTGTTTTTT	CAIASGQPGELFF
TRBV30	TRBJ1-2	.	.	TGTGCCTGGACCCTTACCATGGACAGCTATGGCTACACCTTC	CAWTLTMDSYGYTF
TRBV5-4	TRBJ2-2	.	.	TGTGCCAGCAGCTTGGGTGGTCAGGCGGGCGGGGAGCTGTTTTTT	CASSLGGQAGGELFF
TRBV4-1	TRBJ2-1	TRBD1	.	TGCGCCAGCAGCCGCCCGGGATGGGACAGGGGGCATGAGCAGTTCTTC	CASSRPGWDRGHEQFF
TRBV28	TRBJ2-7	TRBD2	.	TGTGCCAGCGGGATTAGCGGGAGGGCCTTGTCCTACGAGCAGTACTTC	CASGISGRALSYEQYF
TRBV29-1	TRBJ2-3	TRBD2	.	TGCAGCGTCCTGGGACTAGCGGGGAGCACAGATACGCAGTATTTT	CSVLGLAGSTDTQYF
TRBV27	TRBJ2-5	TRBD2	.	TGTGCCAGCAGTTTATTTAGCGGGAGACCCCAAGAGACCCAGTACTTC	CASSLFSGRPQETQYF
TRBV11-2	TRBJ2-2	TRBD1	once	TGTGCCAGCAGCTTACAGGGGGCAAAAACCGGGGAGCTGTTTTTT	CASSLQGAKTGELFF
TRBV6-1	TRBJ1-5	TRBD1	.	TGTGCCAGCAGTGAAACAGGGGTGGATCAGCCCCAGCATTTT	CASSETGVDQPQHF
TRBV30	TRBJ1-2	.	.	TGTGCCTGGAGTGAGAACTCAGGGGTCATATCCTATGGCTACACCTTC	CAWSENSGVISYGYTF